This T cell receptor beta chain came from a study of cytomegalovirus exposure and HLA in healthy donors. The PCR employed 60 Vbeta primers together with 13 Jbeta primers. Method: immunoSEQ multiplex PCR; TCRdb's copy keeps in-frame clones and lacks some. The sample consists of under 200,000 clones, 65% to 80% of them appearing once. The CDR3 covers 15 residues. Trimming stripped 3 bases from V and 5 bases from J, with 19 bases between. Germline V gives CDR1 SQVTM, CDR2 ANQGSEA. Sequenced sample: PBMCs. V usage is TRBV29-1 and J usage is TRBJ1-1, with D tentatively TRBD1 (5 bases). The clonotype comes from a woman aged 40-49 years in good health and CMV-seronegative. The CDR3 DNA is TGCAGCGTTGAGGAGGGGATGTGGGGGGGGACTGAAGCTTTCTTT. Amino acid sequence: CSVEEGMWGGTEAFF.